This is a list of T cell receptor beta chains from one sample in a study of cytomegalovirus exposure and HLA in healthy donors. The method was immunoSEQ multiplex PCR; TCRdb's version includes in-frame clones alone and lacks a portion of them. Of 81,000 or so clones detected, 62% appear once; the ten largest clones hold around 5.5%. Sequencing used PBMCs. These receptors originate from a woman in her twenties or thirties in good health and CMV-seropositive. Both conserved end residues are part of each CDR3. D genes are given only for firm matches. Part of the rows lack a size; the others show once, few, many or a class for expanded clones.

J gene,D gene,V gene,clone size,CDR3 DNA,CDR3 protein
TRBJ1-1,-,TRBV19,-,TGTGCCAGTAGTATTGGGCAGGTTGAAGCTTTCTTT,CASSIGQVEAFF
TRBJ2-2,-,TRBV6-1,once,TGTGCCAGCAGTGAACTAGGCGGGGAGCTGTTTTTT,CASSELGGELFF
TRBJ1-2,TRBD1,TRBV6-5,-,TGTGCCAGCAGACCCCCCGGACAGGGCTTCGGAGGCTACCCCTTC,CASRPPGQGFGGYPF
TRBJ2-1,TRBD2,TRBV7-3,-,TGTGCCAGCAGCTTAAGTGGACTAGCCATGAATGAGCAGTTCTTC,CASSLSGLAMNEQFF
TRBJ2-1,TRBD2,TRBV5-4,-,TGTGCCAGCAGCTTTGGAGGCGCGGGGGGATACAATGAGCAGTTCTTC,CASSFGGAGGYNEQFF
TRBJ2-7,-,TRBV20-1,once,TGCAGTGCTAGGATGGGCTACGAGCAGTACTTC,CSARMGYEQYF
TRBJ2-3,-,TRBV11-2,-,TGTGCCAGCAGGTCCCGGGTAACAGATACGCAGTATTTT,CASRSRVTDTQYF
TRBJ2-7,TRBD2,TRBV5-1,few,TGCGCCAGCAGGGAGATGGCGGGGGGGCGCGACGAGCAGTACTTC,CASREMAGGRDEQYF
TRBJ1-1,TRBD1,TRBV30,-,TGTGCCTGGAGCCCCGGGACAGGGGACACTGAAGCTTTCTTT,CAWSPGTGDTEAFF
TRBJ1-2,-,TRBV19,-,TGTGCCAGTAGTATGGGTCAACAGGGTGGAATTAATGGCTACACCTTC,CASSMGQQGGINGYTF
TRBJ2-7,-,TRBV15,-,TGTGCCACCAGCAGAGATCAGGTCTCCACCTACGAGCAGTACTTC,CATSRDQVSTYEQYF
TRBJ2-5,-,TRBV5-1,few,TGCGCCAGCAGCCCCGGGGGTCCCCAGTACTTC,CASSPGGPQYF
TRBJ2-7,TRBD1,TRBV6-5,-,TGTGCCAGCACCCTACAGGGGGCGGGCTCCTACGAGCAGTACTTC,CASTLQGAGSYEQYF
TRBJ1-3,TRBD1,TRBV7-2,-,TGTGCCAGCAGCTATAGGTCGAGTTCAGGGGGCCGAAACACCATATATTTT,CASSYRSSSGGRNTIYF
TRBJ1-1,-,TRBV5-1,-,TGCGCCAGCAGCGCCTTTACAGAGAACACTGAAGCTTTCTTT,CASSAFTENTEAFF
TRBJ2-3,-,TRBV25-1,-,TGTGCCAGCAGTGTCCCGGTAGGGGCAAATACGCAGTATTTT,CASSVPVGANTQYF
TRBJ1-5,-,TRBV2,once,TGTGCCATTGGGTACAGGGAGAACCAGCCCCAGCATTTT,CAIGYRENQPQHF
TRBJ2-6,-,TRBV5-4,-,TGTGCCAGCAACCCTGGGGCACCCTTCTCTGGGGCCAACGTCCTGACTTTC,CASNPGAPFSGANVLTF
TRBJ2-7,-,TRBV29-1,-,TGCAGCGTTGAAGGGCATAGCTACGAGCAGTACTTC,CSVEGHSYEQYF
TRBJ1-1,-,TRBV19,-,TGTGCCAGTAGTATCGAACCTAGTGAAGCTTTCTTT,CASSIEPSEAFF
TRBJ2-1,-,TRBV6-5,-,TGTGCCAGCAGTTACTCTTCCTTCTCCTACAATGAGCAGTTCTTC,CASSYSSFSYNEQFF
TRBJ2-5,TRBD2,TRBV27,-,TGTGCCAGCAGTTTTTCGACTAGCGGGGGGGAAGAGACCCAGTACTTC,CASSFSTSGGEETQYF
TRBJ2-1,TRBD2,TRBV10-1,few,TGCGCCAGCAGCACTAGCGGGGGTTTGAATGAGCAGTTCTTC,CASSTSGGLNEQFF
TRBJ2-3,TRBD2,TRBV7-2,-,TGTGCCAGCAGCTTAGCCAGCGGGGGCCTCACAGATACGCAGTATTTT,CASSLASGGLTDTQYF
TRBJ2-3,-,TRBV7-2,few,TGTGCCAGCAGCTTAGCGTACAGGGCGACAGATACGCAGTATTTT,CASSLAYRATDTQYF
TRBJ1-5,TRBD1,TRBV5-5,-,TGTGCCAGCAGCTCCGGGACAGCCCTTCAGCCCCAGCATTTT,CASSSGTALQPQHF
TRBJ1-2,-,TRBV28,few,TGTGCCAGCAGTTTAGGAGGGATGGAGGGCTACACCTTC,CASSLGGMEGYTF
TRBJ1-1,-,TRBV6-1,-,TGTGCCAGCATGTATGGAGGGGCCTTGAACACTGAAGCTTTCTTT,CASMYGGALNTEAFF
TRBJ1-5,-,TRBV10-2,-,TGCGCCAGCAGTGTACTGAGCAATCAGCCCCAGCATTTT,CASSVLSNQPQHF
TRBJ2-5,TRBD2,TRBV10-3,few,TGTGCCATCAGTGGACTAGCGGGGGTAGAGACCCAGTACTTC,CAISGLAGVETQYF
TRBJ2-7,-,TRBV27,-,TGTGCCAGCAGTTTTAGTCAGGGCCACGAGCAGTACTTC,CASSFSQGHEQYF
TRBJ2-3,-,TRBV5-8,-,TGTGCCAGCAGCCGCGGGGTTCTGACTAGCACAGATACGCAGTATTTT,CASSRGVLTSTDTQYF
TRBJ1-2,TRBD1,TRBV2,-,TGTGCCAGCAGAGACCAGACAGGGGGTCCTGGCTACACCTTC,CASRDQTGGPGYTF
TRBJ2-1,TRBD2,TRBV5-1,once,TGCGCCAGCAGCTTACTAGCGGGGGGGCCTAGTGAGCAGTTCTTC,CASSLLAGGPSEQFF
TRBJ1-5,TRBD1,TRBV9,-,TGTGCCAGCAGCGTGGGGACAGTCAATCAGCCCCAGCATTTT,CASSVGTVNQPQHF
TRBJ2-7,-,TRBV5-5,-,TGTGCCAGCAGCTTAGCGGTGGGTCGCGGTAGAGACGAGCAGTACTTC,CASSLAVGRGRDEQYF
TRBJ2-2,-,TRBV15,-,TGTGCCACCAGCAGTTGGGCGGGGAACACCGGGGAGCTGTTTTTT,CATSSWAGNTGELFF
TRBJ2-7,TRBD2,TRBV30,-,TGTGCCTGGAGTCGGGGGGGCGGCTACGAGCAGTACTTC,CAWSRGGGYEQYF
TRBJ1-3,-,TRBV6-6,-,TGTGCCAGCAGTTCCGATTGGGGTTTCGGGGTCACCATATATTTT,CASSSDWGFGVTIYF